This TCR beta chain was observed in a study of T cell repertoires in cytomegalovirus infection. This clonotype came up once. This CDR3 is missing its conserved last phenylalanine or tryptophan, likely due to a read error. TCRdb re-analysed the reads in MiXCR, keeping a single row per CDR3 protein. The sample shows 200,000 to 300,000 distinct CDR3 sequences, roughly 9% of them seen only once. Germline-derived CDR1 and CDR2 are MDHEN and SYDVKM. The CDR3 is 15 residues long. Trimming stripped 5 bases from V and 3 bases from J, with 14 bases between. The sequenced sample was PBMCs. The clonotype originates from a human donor in good health (CMV status not recorded). Some clones in this sample may be carry-over from other donors' samples. J is TRBJ1-5 and V is TRBV28, with a tentative D call TRBD1 (5 bases). The CDR3 is CASSSRVYDNQPQHS. As DNA, the CDR3 is TGTGCCAGCAGTAGCAGGGTGTACGACAATCAGCCCCAGCATTCT.